The 10 T cell receptor beta chains below were found in one sample sequenced in a study of blood T cell repertoires in COVID-19. Measured with immunoSEQ multiplex PCR; TCRdb has only the in-frame clones, and not every one. The sample has some 69,000 clones; about 88% are singletons. Sequenced material: peripheral blood. The source is a woman in her forties or fifties with active COVID-19.

The V call is TRBV15, the J call TRBJ1-2; tentatively, D is TRBD1 (6 bases). The CDR3 runs to 15 residues. In germline, CDR1 is LNHNV, CDR2 YYDKDF (reference sequence). V was clipped by 2 bases and J by 1 base, with 11 bases between them. The CDR3 here is CATSRFYRVNYGYTF. CDR3 DNA sequence: TGTGCCACCAGCAGATTTTACAGGGTTAACTATGGCTACACCTTC.

The rearrangement joins TRBV30 to TRBJ1-1; tentative D call: TRBD1 (5 bases). The germline V gene has CDR1 GTSNPN and CDR2 SVGIG (reference sequence). This CDR3 region has 13 residues. V dropped 0 bases and J dropped 2 bases, with 7 bases sitting between them. The CDR3 sequence: CAWSVQANTEAFF. The CDR3 DNA reads as TGTGCCTGGAGTGTACAGGCTAACACTGAAGCTTTCTTT.

The rearrangement links TRBV7-3 to TRBJ2-3; 9 nucleotides agree with TRBD2. Germline CDR1 and CDR2: SGHTA and FQGTGA. V was pared by 2 bases and J by 6 bases, with 6 bases of the junction left unmatched. The CDR3 covers 15 residues. In DNA, the CDR3 is TGTGCCAGCAGCTTAGCGGGAGGGAGGGCGGATACGCAGTATTTT. This gives the protein CASSLAGGRADTQYF.

This chain connects TRBV5-6 to TRBJ1-1; tentatively, D is TRBD1 (6 bases). Germline CDR1 is SGHDT and CDR2 is YYEEEE. Trimming pared 3 bases from V and 3 bases from J, leaving 15 bases between. This CDR3 region has 15 residues. DNA of the CDR3: TGTGCCAGCAGCTCCGGGACAATAGTATACACTGAAGCTTTCTTT. It specifies CASSSGTIVYTEAFF. Using reference TRBV5-6 and TRBJ1-1 for the parts outside the CDR3, the full variable domain is DAGVTQSPTHLIKTRGQQVTLRCSPKSGHDTVSWYQQALGQGPQFIFQYYEEEERQRGNFPDRFSGHQFPNYSSELNVNALLLGDSALYLCASSSGTIVYTEAFFGQGTRLTVV.

The V gene is TRBV5-1, the J gene TRBJ1-1; maybe TRBD1 (6 bases). V was trimmed by 4 bases and J by 3 bases, leaving 13 bases between them. CDR3 length: 14 residues. Per the germline V gene, CDR1 is SGHRS and CDR2 is YFSETQ. As DNA, the CDR3 is TGCGCCAGCAGCCAGAACACAGGGTACACTGAAGCTTTCTTT. It is translated as CASSQNTGYTEAFF.

V is TRBV2 and J is TRBJ2-1, with TRBD2 matching over 9 bases. Trimming removed 4 bases from V and 2 bases from J; junction bases left unmatched: 3. Germline-derived CDR1 and CDR2 are SNHLY and FYNNEI. The CDR3 loop spans 15 amino acids. The CDR3 DNA is TGTGCCAGCAGTGGCGGGAGGGGACCCTACAATGAGCAGTTCTTC. Amino acid sequence: CASSGGRGPYNEQFF.

This clone was seen only once. V usage is TRBV18 and J usage is TRBJ1-5; D might be TRBD1 (5 bases). CDR1 is KGHSH and CDR2 is LQKENI in the germline V gene. This CDR3 is built from 19 residues. V was pared by 5 bases and J by 2 bases, with 25 bases between. CDR3 coding DNA: TGTGCCAGCTCAATCCGACCAGCAGGGTTACGGGAGGGCAATCAGCCCCAGCATTTT. Translating gives CASSIRPAGLREGNQPQHF. The entire variable domain, with the rest obtained from reference TRBV18 and TRBJ1-5, is as follows: NAGVMQNPRHLVRRRGQEARLRCSPMKGHSHVYWYRQLPEEGLKFMVYLQKENIIDESGMPKERFSAEFPKEGPSILRIQQVVRGDSAAYFCASSIRPAGLREGNQPQHFGDGTRLSIL.

This clone was counted a single time. V gene TRBV5-4 combines with J gene TRBJ1-1; 7 bases agree with TRBD1. The germline gives CDR1 SGHNT, CDR2 YYREEE (reference sequence). V lost 2 bases and J lost 5; bases outside the gene matches: 12. The CDR3 runs to 16 residues. CDR3 protein: CASSFPNRGMGTEAFF. In DNA form, the CDR3 reads TGTGCCAGCAGCTTTCCAAACAGGGGTATGGGAACTGAAGCTTTCTTT.

The rearrangement uses TRBV19 and TRBJ1-2; the match to TRBD1 covers 8 bases. After removal of 5 bases from V and 1 base from J, the junction contained 6 bases not matched to a gene. Germline V gives CDR1 LNHDA, CDR2 SQIVND (reference sequence). The CDR3 contains 15 residues. Written as DNA, the CDR3 is TGTGCCAGTAGTGGACAGACAGGGGTTAACTATGGCTACACCTTC. Its translation is CASSGQTGVNYGYTF.

The genes are TRBV30 and TRBJ2-1; 7 bases agree with TRBD1. V gave up 0 bases and J gave up 5 bases; unmatched junction bases: 10. This CDR3 comprises 16 residues. The germline gives CDR1 GTSNPN, CDR2 SVGIG (reference sequence). CDR3 region: CAWSVSLYRGDNEQFF. The CDR3 nucleotides are TGTGCCTGGAGTGTATCGCTTTACAGGGGAGACAATGAGCAGTTCTTC. Looking up the rest from reference TRBV30 and TRBJ2-1 gives the full variable domain: SQTIHQWPATLVQPVGSPLSLECTVEGTSNPNLYWYRQAAGRGLQLLFYSVGIGQISSEVPQNLSASRPQDRQFILSSKKLLLSDSGFYLCAWSVSLYRGDNEQFFGPGTRLTVL.